The clone carrying this T cell receptor beta chain is labeled large. The antigen remains unidentified. Sorting of live CD3+CD8+TCRalphabeta+ cells by PD-1 and/or TIGIT gave four subsets. TCR libraries were prepared from around 15 ng of total RNA with the QIAseq Immune Repertoire TCR panel. MiXCR was run by TCRdb on the reads, yielding one entry per CDR3 protein. The data show roughly 780 distinct CDR3 sequences, approximately 5.5% seen once. The data are from a study of circulating CD8 cells and anti-PD-1 response in melanoma. The CDR3 runs 15 residues. The germline V gene encodes CDR1 SNHLY and CDR2 FYNNEI. Between the trimmed V and J ends, which lost 8 bases and 1 base, there was a span of 12 bases. Study results and caveats: TIGIT repertoires were least diverse, DNEG repertoires most diverse.

This sequence joins TRBV2 and TRBJ1-6; perhaps TRBD1 as D (6 bases). The source was CD8+ T cells from PBMCs, collected at baseline or after one month of anti-PD-1 therapy (not recorded which). The clonotype was recovered from a human donor with melanoma. CDR3 DNA sequence: TGTGCCAGCGGGGGCCCCCGGTCCTATAATTCACCCCTCCACTTT. This gives the protein CASGGPRSYNSPLHF.